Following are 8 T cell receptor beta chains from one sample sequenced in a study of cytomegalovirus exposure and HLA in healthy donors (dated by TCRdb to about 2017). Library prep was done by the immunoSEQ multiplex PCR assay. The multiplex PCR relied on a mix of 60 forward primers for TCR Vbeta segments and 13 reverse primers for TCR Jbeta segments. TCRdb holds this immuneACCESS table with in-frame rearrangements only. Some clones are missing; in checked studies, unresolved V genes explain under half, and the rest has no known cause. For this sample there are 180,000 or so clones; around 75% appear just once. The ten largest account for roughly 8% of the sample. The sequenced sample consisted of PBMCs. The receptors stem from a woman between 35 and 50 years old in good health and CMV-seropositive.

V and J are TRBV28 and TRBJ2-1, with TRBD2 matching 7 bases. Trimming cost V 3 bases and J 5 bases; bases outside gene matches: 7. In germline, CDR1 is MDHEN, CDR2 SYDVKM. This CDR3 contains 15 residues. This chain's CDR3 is CASSFFGEGHNEQFF. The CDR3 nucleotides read TGTGCCAGCAGTTTTTTCGGGGAGGGGCACAATGAGCAGTTCTTC.

DNA for the CDR3: TGCGCCAGCAGCTTGGGTCCGGGAGCCCACGAGCAGTACTTC. Amino acid sequence: CASSLGPGAHEQYF. The rearrangement links TRBV5-1 to TRBJ2-7, with D possibly TRBD2 on 6 matching bases. Germline CDR1 SGHRS, CDR2 YFSETQ. The CDR3 spans 14 residues. V lost 0 bases and J 5 bases, leaving 12 bases between the germline ends.

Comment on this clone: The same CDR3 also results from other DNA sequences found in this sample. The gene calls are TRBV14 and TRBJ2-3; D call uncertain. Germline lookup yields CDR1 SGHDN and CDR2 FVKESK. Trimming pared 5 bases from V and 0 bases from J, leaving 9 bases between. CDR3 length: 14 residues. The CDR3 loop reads CASSWRPSTDTQYF. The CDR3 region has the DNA TGTGCCAGCAGCTGGCGGCCTAGCACAGATACGCAGTATTTT.

The CDR3 DNA follows: TGTGCCAGCACTCGCGCCAGCGTGAATGAGCAGTTCTTC. Protein: CASTRASVNEQFF. The V call is TRBV27, the J call TRBJ2-1; D uncertain. This CDR3 contains 13 residues. The V and J ends lost 7 bases and 7 bases respectively, with 14 bases between them. Germline CDR1 reads MNHEY; CDR2 reads SMNVEV (reference sequence).

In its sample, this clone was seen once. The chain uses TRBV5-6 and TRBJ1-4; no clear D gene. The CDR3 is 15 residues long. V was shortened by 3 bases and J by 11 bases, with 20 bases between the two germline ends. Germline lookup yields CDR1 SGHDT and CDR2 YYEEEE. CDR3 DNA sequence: TGTGCCAGCAGCTCACTAAATGGAATCGAATGTAAACTGTTTTTT. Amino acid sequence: CASSSLNGIECKLFF. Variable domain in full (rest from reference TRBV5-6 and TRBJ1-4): DAGVTQSPTHLIKTRGQQVTLRCSPKSGHDTVSWYQQALGQGPQFIFQYYEEEERQRGNFPDRFSGHQFPNYSSELNVNALLLGDSALYLCASSSLNGIECKLFFGSGTQLSVL.

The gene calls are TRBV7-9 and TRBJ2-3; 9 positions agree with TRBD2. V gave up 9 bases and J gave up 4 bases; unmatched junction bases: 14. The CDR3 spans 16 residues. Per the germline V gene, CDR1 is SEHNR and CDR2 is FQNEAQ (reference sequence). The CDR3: CASLSDSGGSSDTQYF. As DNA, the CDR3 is TGTGCCAGTCTCTCCGATAGCGGGGGAAGCTCAGATACGCAGTATTTT.

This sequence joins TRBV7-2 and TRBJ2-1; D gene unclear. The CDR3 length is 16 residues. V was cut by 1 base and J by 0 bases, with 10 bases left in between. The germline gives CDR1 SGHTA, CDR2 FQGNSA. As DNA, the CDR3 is TGTGCCAGCAGCTTAGGTCCTCTGAGCTCCTACAATGAGCAGTTCTTC. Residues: CASSLGPLSSYNEQFF.

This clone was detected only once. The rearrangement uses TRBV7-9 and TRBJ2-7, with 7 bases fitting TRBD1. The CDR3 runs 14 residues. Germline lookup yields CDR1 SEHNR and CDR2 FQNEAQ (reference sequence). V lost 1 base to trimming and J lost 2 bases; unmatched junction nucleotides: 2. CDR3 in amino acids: CASSLVTGAYEQYF. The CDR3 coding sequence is TGTGCCAGCAGCTTAGTTACAGGGGCCTACGAGCAGTACTTC.